This T cell receptor beta chain was recovered during a study of metastatic and nonmetastatic thyroid tumors. Study-wide context: Repertoires from malignant and benign thyroid patients were compared across blood and tumor or nodule tissue.

The table lists this clone with many counts. V lost 1 base and J lost 6, with 17 bases in between. Germline loops: CDR1 MNHNS, CDR2 SASEGT. CDR3 size: 16 residues. There were no patients who had received any treatment before thyroid surgery. TCRdb reprocessed the PCR reads using MiXCR. Of 25,000 to 30,000 clones in the sample, around 16% were seen once. The chain is built from TRBV6-1 and TRBJ2-3; D possibly corresponds to TRBD2 (6 bases). The sequence was obtained from a female donor with papillary thyroid cancer or a benign thyroid nodule (not recorded which). Some clones in this sample may be carry-over from other donors' samples. Sequencing was carried out using blood. The CDR3, as DNA: TGTGCCAGCAGTGAAGTCCTGGCTGGGGGGTTGGATACGCAGTATTTT. It is translated as CASSEVLAGGLDTQYF.